This TCR beta chain was obtained from a study of vaccination and CD4 T cells after COVID-19. Study in general: A median of roughly 72 days (range 14 to 241) separated dose two from the taking of post-vaccine samples. Either a CEFX pool, an HIV-1 Nef pool, or no peptide was added to control cultures.

This CDR3 has 14 residues. The V gene's germline CDR1 is KGHDR and CDR2 SFDVKD. The junction had 5 bases not matched to a gene; V was cut back by 9 bases and J by 5 bases. The study sequenced cultured CD4+ T cell DNA using the Oncomine TCR Beta short-read assay. From cultured CD4+ T cells, genomic DNA was extracted. A single record per CDR3 protein comes from TCRdb applying MiXCR to the PCR reads. The sample records 15,000 to 20,000 distinct CDR3 sequences, about 50% being singletons. Worth noting for this clonotype: The antigen is undetermined.

Treatment of the sample: approximately 11-day PBMC culture with coronavirus spike peptide pools or control peptides (ViraFEST assay). Days 3 and 7 were when half the medium was replaced with fresh IL-2 medium. This receptor was identified in a human donor who had recovered from COVID-19. This sequence joins TRBV24-1 and TRBJ2-1; 11 bases are shared with TRBD1. Input material: CD4+ T cells from blood, cultured in vitro. Here the CDR3 DNA reads TGTGCCACCGGAGGGACAGGGGGGAACAATGAGCAGTTCTTC. Its protein is CATGGTGGNNEQFF.